Shown below are 29 T cell receptor beta chains from a single sample sequenced in a study of blood T cell repertoires in COVID-19. TCRdb's copy holds only in-frame clones and misses some; the assay was immunoSEQ multiplex PCR. Of about 350,000 clones listed, 88% are singletons. The sample was PBMCs or T cells enriched from blood (not recorded which). These TCRs come from a woman aged 25 to 39 who had been exposed to COVID-19.

The chain employs TRBV19 and TRBJ2-3; the match to TRBD1 covers 7 bases. The V gene's germline CDR1 is LNHDA and CDR2 SQIVND (reference sequence). CDR3 length: 14 amino acids. Unmatched junction bases numbered 6, after V lost 7 bases and J lost 2 bases. The DNA for the CDR3 is TGTGCCAGTAAGAGGACAGGAGACACAGATACGCAGTATTTT. Translated, it gives CASKRTGDTDTQYF.

The chain is built from TRBV5-5 and TRBJ1-2; TRBD1 matches 7 bases. This CDR3 is 15 amino acids long. The germline CDR1 and CDR2 sequences are SGHKS and YYEKEE (reference sequence). The J segment lost 4 bases and the V segment lost 4 bases, leaving 10 bases of the junction unmatched. The CDR3 protein is CASSPDIDRVYGYTF. CDR3 in DNA: TGTGCCAGCAGCCCCGATATTGACAGGGTCTATGGCTACACCTTC.

The chain employs TRBV15 and TRBJ1-4, with D perhaps matching TRBD1 (5 bases). Trimming shortened V by 9 bases and J by 4 bases, and 12 bases separated the two germline ends. The CDR3 contains 13 residues. Per germline, CDR1 LNHNV and CDR2 YYDKDF (reference sequence). Here the CDR3 DNA reads TGTGCCACGACTCAGACAGTTAATGAAAAACTGTTTTTT. Its protein product is CATTQTVNEKLFF. The whole variable domain, filled in from reference TRBV15 and TRBJ1-4, reads DAMVIQNPRYQVTQFGKPVTLSCSQTLNHNVMYWYQQKSSQAPKLLFHYYDKDFNNEADTPDNFQSRRPNTSFCFLDIRSPGLGDTAMYLCATTQTVNEKLFFGSGTQLSVL.

This clone was detected only a few times. V is TRBV10-2 and J is TRBJ1-2; 9 bases match TRBD1. This CDR3 is built from 14 residues. J lost 8 bases, V lost 2 bases, and 6 bases had no gene match. Germline loops: CDR1 WSHSY, CDR2 SAAADI. The CDR3 sequence is CASSENRGLEGYTF. The CDR3 nucleotides are TGCGCCAGCAGTGAGAACAGGGGGCTAGAGGGCTACACCTTC.

This clone was detected once. The CDR3 region has the DNA TGTGCCACCAGTGAAAGAGCCGGGACAGCCAATCAGCCCCAGCATTTT. Residues: CATSERAGTANQPQHF. V gene TRBV24-1 combines with J gene TRBJ1-5, with 7 bases lining up with TRBD1. CDR3 length: 16 amino acids. Trimming at V came to 4 bases and at J to 3 bases, leaving 8 bases not matched to a gene. Germline V gene sequence: CDR1 KGHDR, CDR2 SFDVKD.

The chain couples TRBV7-3 to TRBJ2-6; tentatively, D is TRBD1 (6 bases). V lost 2 bases and J lost 0, with 11 bases in between. The CDR3 loop spans 17 amino acids. Germline V gene data show CDR1 as SGHTA and CDR2 as FQGTGA. The CDR3 DNA is TGTGCCAGCAGCTTATACAGGGCATCCTCTGGGGCCAACGTCCTGACTTTC. This sequence encodes CASSLYRASSGANVLTF.

The chain couples TRBV30 to TRBJ1-6; D gene unclear. Per the germline V gene, CDR1 is GTSNPN and CDR2 is SVGIG (reference sequence). CDR3 size: 14 residues. V gave up 6 bases and J gave up 9 bases, with 18 bases separating them. This CDR3 is CACRTLKFSSPLHF. In nucleotides, the CDR3 is TGTGCCTGCCGGACTCTTAAGTTTAGTTCACCCCTCCACTTT.

The V gene is TRBV29-1, the J gene TRBJ2-7; 8 nucleotides match TRBD2. The CDR3 has 17 amino acids. J lost 0 bases, V lost 4 bases, and 14 bases had no gene match. Germline V gives CDR1 SQVTM, CDR2 ANQGSEA. CDR3 amino acids: CSVVGGLVNGISYEQYF. The CDR3 DNA sequence: TGCAGCGTTGTAGGGGGACTAGTAAATGGAATCTCCTACGAGCAGTACTTC.

The V and J genes are TRBV2 and TRBJ2-6, with D unclear. CDR3 length equals 16 residues. V lost 8 bases and J 0 bases, leaving 14 bases between the germline ends. Per germline, CDR1 SNHLY and CDR2 FYNNEI. CDR3 sequence: CASWSDPISGANVLTF. CDR3 nucleotides: TGTGCCAGCTGGAGTGATCCCATCTCTGGGGCCAACGTCCTGACTTTC.

This rearrangement joins TRBV19 to TRBJ2-7; 9 positions match TRBD1. The germline V gene encodes CDR1 LNHDA and CDR2 SQIVND (reference sequence). This CDR3 has 15 residues. V was clipped by 3 bases and J by 3 bases; unmatched bases: 6. The chain's CDR3 is CASSIPGQGLYEQYF. In DNA form, the CDR3 reads TGTGCCAGTAGTATTCCGGGACAGGGCCTCTACGAGCAGTACTTC.

J is TRBJ2-4 and V is TRBV7-3, with a possible D match to TRBD2 (5 bases). The V gene lost 1 base and the J gene lost 0 bases, with 10 bases spanning the gap. CDR1 SGHTA and CDR2 FQGTGA come from the germline V gene. The CDR3 loop spans 16 amino acids. The DNA of the CDR3 is TGTGCCAGCAGCTTAAATTCGGGGTTAGCCAAAAACATTCAGTACTTC. This encodes CASSLNSGLAKNIQYF.

Only one count was recorded for this clone. The chain carries TRBV27 and TRBJ1-5, with a tentative D call TRBD1 (6 bases). V lost 6 bases and J lost 6, with 9 bases in between. CDR3 size: 12 residues. From germline, CDR1 is MNHEY and CDR2 SMNVEV (reference sequence). This CDR3 is CASSEQGQPQHF. For the CDR3, the DNA is TGTGCCAGCAGCGAACAGGGTCAGCCCCAGCATTTT.

The rearrangement joins TRBV7-9 to TRBJ2-7; perhaps TRBD1 as D (5 bases). The germline V gene has CDR1 SEHNR and CDR2 FQNEAQ (reference sequence). Trimming stripped 5 bases from V and 3 bases from J, with 11 bases between. CDR3 length: 13 amino acids. The CDR3 bases are TGTGCCAGCAGCCCTGACAGCCTCTACGAGCAGTACTTC. As protein: CASSPDSLYEQYF. The full variable domain, rest sourced from reference TRBV7-9 and TRBJ2-7, is DTGVSQNPRHKITKRGQNVTFRCDPISEHNRLYWYRQTLGQGPEFLTYFQNEAQLEKSRLLSDRFSAERPKGSFSTLEIQRTEQGDSAMYLCASSPDSLYEQYFGPGTRLTVT.

The CDR3 loop is CASSGGAPGANVLTF. CDR3 DNA: TGTGCCAGCAGCGGAGGGGCGCCTGGGGCCAACGTCCTGACTTTC. The chain joins TRBV5-5 to TRBJ2-6, with D perhaps matching TRBD2 (6 bases). The CDR3 is 15 residues long. Germline CDR1 and CDR2: SGHKS and YYEKEE (reference sequence). Deletions cut 4 bases from V and 2 bases from J, with 10 bases between.

The V call is TRBV5-1, the J call TRBJ2-2, with D possibly matching TRBD1 (5 bases). V lost 2 bases, J lost 2 bases, and 7 bases lay in between. This CDR3 has 14 amino acids. Germline V gene sequence: CDR1 SGHRS, CDR2 YFSETQ. Here the CDR3 reads CASSFQGNTGELFF. The CDR3 nucleotides read TGCGCCAGCAGCTTCCAGGGTAACACCGGGGAGCTGTTTTTT.

This rearrangement joins TRBV4-1 to TRBJ2-3, with D possibly matching TRBD1 (6 bases). V shed 5 bases and J shed 1 base, with 16 bases lying between them. The CDR3 covers 16 residues. Looked up from germline, CDR1 is MGHRA and CDR2 is YSYEKL. CDR3 in DNA: TGCGCCAGCAGCTACAACCCAGGGGACGGCACAGATACGCAGTATTTT. Protein sequence: CASSYNPGDGTDTQYF.

In nucleotides, the CDR3 is TGTGCCAGCAGCCAGCAATTGAGCTCCTACAATGAGCAGTTCTTC. Translated, it gives CASSQQLSSYNEQFF. The chain couples TRBV3-1 (or the pseudogene TRBV3-2) to TRBJ2-1; D not certain. Between the trimmed V and J ends, which lost 3 bases and 0 bases, there was a span of 9 bases. The V gene's germline CDR1 is LGHDT and CDR2 YNNKEL (reference sequence). The CDR3 extends over 15 amino acids.

The chain links TRBV28 to TRBJ1-4; D perhaps matches TRBD1 (6 bases). The V gene lost 4 bases and the J gene lost 8 bases, with 17 bases spanning the gap. The CDR3 consists of 15 residues. Germline V gene data show CDR1 as MDHEN and CDR2 as SYDVKM. In DNA form, the CDR3 reads TGTGCCAGCAGTTACTCGGGGACACCCTCCGAAAAACTGTTTTTT. This encodes CASSYSGTPSEKLFF. Based on the CDR3 plus reference TRBV28 and TRBJ1-4, the full variable domain is DVKVTQSSRYLVKRTGEKVFLECVQDMDHENMFWYRQDPGLGLRLIYFSYDVKMKEKGDIPEGYSVSREKKERFSLILESASTNQTSMYLCASSYSGTPSEKLFFGSGTQLSVL.

Here the CDR3 DNA reads TGTGCCAGCAGTTTAGTCAGGGAGACCCAGTACTTC. The encoded protein is CASSLVRETQYF. The V gene is TRBV28, the J gene TRBJ2-5; D remains ambiguous. The CDR3 has 12 amino acids. Germline lookup yields CDR1 MDHEN and CDR2 SYDVKM. Between the trimmed V and J ends, which lost 2 bases and 5 bases, there was a span of 6 bases.

The V call is TRBV28, the J call TRBJ1-6, with D tentatively TRBD1 (6 bases). The germline V gene has CDR1 MDHEN and CDR2 SYDVKM. The germline V and J ends were trimmed by 3 bases and 13 bases, with 16 bases remaining between them. The CDR3 totals 14 residues. The CDR3 bases are TGTGCCAGCAGTTTGACAGGTTTTAGTTGGCCCCTCCACTTT. Translation: CASSLTGFSWPLHF.

In nucleotides, the CDR3 is TGTGCCAGCAGTTTTCGCCCCGTTACTAGTTTACCCTACGAGCAGTACTTC. Translating gives CASSFRPVTSLPYEQYF. V gene TRBV28 combines with J gene TRBJ2-7; D might be TRBD2 (5 bases). Trimming cost V 3 bases and J 2 bases, with 20 bases left between them. CDR1 is MDHEN, CDR2 SYDVKM, per germline. The CDR3 spans 17 residues.

The chain is built from TRBV5-1 and TRBJ2-3; TRBD2 matches at 11 bases. Germline values: CDR1 SGHRS, CDR2 YFSETQ. This CDR3 is 17 amino acids long. V lost 0 bases, J lost 1 base, and 4 bases stayed unmatched. The CDR3 is CASSLVSGRARTDTQYF. In nucleotides, the CDR3 is TGCGCCAGCAGCTTGGTTAGCGGGAGGGCCCGCACAGATACGCAGTATTTT.

For the CDR3, the DNA is TGTGCCAGCTCACGGTTAACGGGAGGGCGAACGAACACCGGGGAGCTGTTTTTT. It translates to CASSRLTGGRTNTGELFF. The chain links TRBV18 to TRBJ2-2; the match to TRBD2 covers 8 bases. The CDR3 covers 18 residues. Germline CDR1 and CDR2: KGHSH and LQKENI. The trim removed 4 bases at V and 0 bases at J, leaving 10 bases unmatched.

V and J are TRBV19 and TRBJ2-5; possible D gene TRBD2, 7 bases. The CDR3 consists of 14 residues. Trimming shortened V by 7 bases and J by 7 bases, and 19 bases separated the two germline ends. Germline assignment: CDR1 LNHDA and CDR2 SQIVND (reference sequence). CDR3 residues: CASTGRGLVGTQYF. The CDR3 bases are TGTGCCAGTACTGGGCGGGGGCTGGTGGGGACCCAGTACTTC.

J is TRBJ1-5 and V is TRBV3-1 (or the pseudogene TRBV3-2); possibly TRBD1 for D (6 bases). V was clipped by 1 base and J by 6 bases, with 10 bases between them. Germline-derived CDR1 and CDR2 are LGHDT and YNNKEL (reference sequence). CDR3 length: 14 amino acids. CDR3 residues: CASSQGNRVQPQHF. For the CDR3, the DNA is TGTGCCAGCAGCCAAGGGAACAGGGTTCAGCCCCAGCATTTT.

The chain combines TRBV7-9 with TRBJ2-7; the match to TRBD1 covers 11 bases. The V gene's germline CDR1 is SEHNR and CDR2 FQNEAQ (reference sequence). V was clipped by 4 bases and J by 0 bases; unmatched bases: 8. The CDR3 extends over 17 amino acids. The CDR3 region has the DNA TGTGCCAGCAGCTACGGACAGGGGGCTACAGGCTCCTACGAGCAGTACTTC. This encodes CASSYGQGATGSYEQYF.

This clone was found once. The gene calls are TRBV3-1 (or the pseudogene TRBV3-2) and TRBJ2-7; 9 bases line up with TRBD1. The CDR3 consists of 14 residues. Germline V lookup: CDR1 LGHDT, CDR2 YNNKEL (reference sequence). J gave up 3 bases and V 8 bases, and 8 bases lay outside the gene matches. DNA for the CDR3: TGTGCCAGCGCACACAGGGGGCTTAACTACGAGCAGTACTTC. Translating gives CASAHRGLNYEQYF.

This clone was seen once. The chain combines TRBV27 with TRBJ2-1; 9 bases line up with TRBD2. With V trimmed by 3 bases and J by 7 bases, 10 bases remained unmatched. Looked up from germline, CDR1 is MNHEY and CDR2 is SMNVEV (reference sequence). The CDR3 is made up of 16 amino acids. The CDR3 nucleotides read TGTGCCAGCAGTTTGGGCGCGGGAGGGAACCTGAATGAGCAGTTCTTC. This sequence encodes CASSLGAGGNLNEQFF.

This clone was counted once. The chain employs TRBV5-1 and TRBJ1-5; 10 nucleotides align to TRBD1. The CDR3 runs 15 residues. The germline V gene has CDR1 SGHRS and CDR2 YFSETQ. V dropped 3 bases and J dropped 4; count of bases not matched to a gene: 4. CDR3 nucleotides: TGCGCCAGCAGCTGGACAGGGGGGGAGAATCAGCCCCAGCATTTT. This translates into CASSWTGGENQPQHF.